The 21 T cell receptor beta chains below all came from one sample that was sequenced in a study of T cells in women clearing cervical HPV infection. TCRdb keeps only in-frame clones here, not all; method: immunoSEQ multiplex PCR. This table lists tens of thousands of clones. The material sequenced was blood buffy coat. These receptors originate from a woman aged 18-70 years with a cervical HPV16 infection that either progressed to CIN3+ or cleared (not recorded which).

Concerning this clone: The read is 3 residues too short to cover the CDR3 end, so that end is filled in from the germline J gene. This chain connects TRBV20-1 to TRBJ2-1; the D gene is possibly TRBD1 (6 bases). The germline CDR1 and CDR2 sequences are DFQATT and SNEGSKA (reference sequence). Trimming stripped 4 bases from V and 4 bases from J, with 20 bases between. The CDR3 sequence is 16 residues long. The part of the CDR3 DNA that was read is TGCAGTGCTAACCCTTCGACTCCTAGGGGGTACAATGAG. Protein: CSANPSTPRGYNE. The full CDR3 reads CSANPSTPRGYNEQFF.

As to this clone: Coverage ceases 3 residues before the CDR3 finishes, and the germline J gene fills in the end. The V call is TRBV5-1, the J call TRBJ1-2; TRBD1 agrees at 9 bases. Germline values: CDR1 SGHRS, CDR2 YFSETQ. The CDR3 contains 16 residues. With 4 bases clipped from V and 2 bases from J, the junction kept 9 bases outside the gene matches. The CDR3 region is CASSLNTGTGNYGYTF. The sequenced CDR3 bases are TGCGCCAGCAGCCTAAATACCGGGACAGGGAACTATGGC.

A remark on this clone: The CDR3 extends 3 residues past the end of the read, so its final part is completed from the germline J gene. This rearrangement joins TRBV11-3 to TRBJ1-1; possibly TRBD1 for D (5 bases). The CDR3 totals 11 residues. Germline loops: CDR1 SGHNT, CDR2 YENEEA. CDR3 in amino acids: CASSLTAQAFF. CDR3 DNA (partial): TGTGCCAGCAGCCTGACAGCCCAA.

In the case of this clone: The read ends 3 residues shy of where the CDR3 ends; the end is completed using the germline J gene. The V gene is TRBV7-3, the J gene TRBJ2-2; no firm D call. V was clipped by 2 bases and J by 5 bases, with 6 bases between them. Looked up from germline, CDR1 is SGHTA and CDR2 is FQGTGA. The CDR3 covers 13 residues. The sequenced CDR3 bases are TGTGCCAGCAGCTTACAGAGGACCGGGGAG. Translated, it gives CASSLQRTGE. The whole CDR3 sequence is CASSLQRTGELFF.

The DNA read from the CDR3 is TGTGCCAGCAGCTTCCCAGGGTCCGTGAATGAG. This translates into CASSFPGSVNE. The CDR3, in full, reads CASSFPGSVNEQFF. This rearrangement joins TRBV7-2 to TRBJ2-1; D may be TRBD1 (5 bases). The CDR3 is cut off 3 residues early in the read; its end comes from the germline J gene. This CDR3 is 14 amino acids long. CDR1 and CDR2 (germline): SGHTA, FQGNSA. V shed 3 bases and J shed 7 bases, with 13 bases lying between them. The full variable domain, in which reference TRBV7-2 and TRBJ2-1 provide the parts outside the CDR3, is GAGVSQSPSNKVTEKGKDVELRCDPISGHTALYWYRQSLGQGLEFLIYFQGNSAPDKSGLPSDRFSAERTGGSVSTLTIQRTQQEDSAVYLCASSFPGSVNEQFFGPGTRLTVL.

Note on this clone: The CDR3 is cut off 3 residues early in the read; its end comes from the germline J gene. J is TRBJ1-2 and V is TRBV30, with D maybe TRBD1 (5 bases). Trimming shortened V by 4 bases and J by 2 bases, and 11 bases separated the two germline ends. The germline V gene encodes CDR1 GTSNPN and CDR2 SVGIG (reference sequence). There are 13 residues in the CDR3. CDR3 DNA (partial): TGTGCCTGGACCCAGGGCCTCAACTATGGC. This gives the protein CAWTQGLNYG. The entire CDR3 is CAWTQGLNYGYTF. Filled out from reference TRBV30 and TRBJ1-2, the complete variable domain reads SQTIHQWPATLVQPVGSPLSLECTVEGTSNPNLYWYRQAAGRGLQLLFYSVGIGQISSEVPQNLSASRPQDRQFILSSKKLLLSDSGFYLCAWTQGLNYGYTFGSGTRLTVV.

For this clone: Coverage ceases 3 residues before the CDR3 finishes, and the germline J gene fills in the end. The chain carries TRBV7-8 and TRBJ1-4; D may be TRBD1 (5 bases). V gave up 5 bases and J gave up 7 bases, with 14 bases separating them. In germline, CDR1 is SGHVS, CDR2 FQNEAQ. CDR3 size: 14 residues. CDR3 in amino acids: CASSARYGGEKLFF. The DNA read from the CDR3 is TGTGCCAGCAGCGCAAGATACGGGGGTGAAAAA. Based on the CDR3 plus reference TRBV7-8 and TRBJ1-4, the full variable domain is GAGVSQSPRYKVAKRGQDVALRCDPISGHVSLFWYQQALGQGPEFLTYFQNEAQLDKSGLPSDRFFAERPEGSVSTLKIQRTQQEDSAVYLCASSARYGGEKLFFGSGTQLSVL.

Regarding this clone: The CDR3 is cut off 3 residues early in the read; its end comes from the germline J gene. The genes are TRBV30 and TRBJ2-5; TRBD1 aligns across 10 bases. Germline CDR1 and CDR2: GTSNPN and SVGIG (reference sequence). The J segment lost 4 bases and the V segment lost 3 bases, leaving 2 bases of the junction unmatched. This CDR3 contains 13 residues. Here the CDR3 reads CAWRDRGRETQYF. The CDR3 bases that were read are TGTGCCTGGAGGGACAGGGGGAGAGAGACC.

Turning to this clone: The read stops 3 residues short of the end of the CDR3; the missing end is completed from the germline J gene. The gene calls are TRBV19 and TRBJ1-1, with D uncertain. V was pared by 5 bases and J by 1 base, with 8 bases between. From germline, CDR1 is LNHDA and CDR2 SQIVND (reference sequence). The CDR3 loop spans 13 amino acids. CDR3 DNA (partial): TGTGCCAGTAGTTCTCAGAAGAACACTGAA. This sequence encodes CASSSQKNTE. The whole CDR3 reads CASSSQKNTEAFF.

In the case of this clone: Read coverage stops 3 residues before the CDR3 terminus; the germline J gene supplies the remainder. This rearrangement joins TRBV18 to TRBJ1-2, with no clear D. In germline, CDR1 is KGHSH, CDR2 LQKENI. V lost 2 bases and J 3 bases, leaving 7 bases between the germline ends. This CDR3 has 13 residues. This chain's CDR3 is CASSPGGYYGYTF. The sequenced part of the CDR3 DNA is TGTGCCAGCTCACCAGGCGGCTACTATGGC.

For this clone: The read stops 3 residues short of the end of the CDR3; the missing end is completed from the germline J gene. The chain joins TRBV10-3 to TRBJ1-2; maybe TRBD1 (5 bases). Germline lookup yields CDR1 ENHRY and CDR2 SYGVKD. This CDR3 has 14 amino acids. Trimming took off 3 bases at V and 7 bases at J, with 15 bases between the two ends. The sequenced part of the CDR3 DNA is TGTGCCATCAGTGAAGACGTCGCCGGGGGTGGC. Amino acids: CAISEDVAGGG. In full, the CDR3 is CAISEDVAGGGYTF.

On this clone: The CDR3 end is not reached by the read, which stops 3 residues before it; the germline J gene fills it in. This chain connects TRBV5-1 to TRBJ1-3; D not resolved. Germline values: CDR1 SGHRS, CDR2 YFSETQ. Trimming cost V 0 bases and J 7 bases, with 5 bases left between them. This CDR3 region has 12 residues. CDR3 sequence reads: CASSLDRNTIYF. The CDR3 bases that were read are TGCGCCAGCAGCTTGGACCGGAACACC.

Comments on this clone: The CDR3 goes on 3 residues after the read ends, and that part is filled in from the germline J gene. J is TRBJ1-2 and V is TRBV13, with 8 bases lining up with TRBD1. Germline-derived CDR1 and CDR2 are PRHDT and FYEKMQ (reference sequence). The CDR3 has 16 amino acids. With 4 bases clipped from V and 5 bases from J, the junction kept 12 bases outside the gene matches. The CDR3 loop is CASSSGQAPKAYGYTF. The sequenced CDR3 bases are TGTGCCAGCAGCTCGGGACAGGCCCCAAAGGCATATGGC.

As for this clone: The DNA ends 3 residues before the CDR3 does, and the rest of the CDR3 is filled in from the germline J gene. This chain connects TRBV7-8 to TRBJ2-2; 8 bases match TRBD1. The CDR3 sequence is 16 residues long. Trimming removed 1 base from V and 5 bases from J; junction bases left unmatched: 6. Germline V gene lookup returns CDR1 SGHVS and CDR2 FQNEAQ. CDR3 DNA (partial): TGTGCCAGCAGCTTAGGAGCTACAGGGGGGACCGGGGAG. It codes for CASSLGATGGTGE. The whole CDR3 reads CASSLGATGGTGELFF.

Turning to this clone: From the germline J gene comes the end of the CDR3, since the read stops 3 residues before it. V is TRBV7-6 and J is TRBJ2-3; TRBD2 agrees at 15 bases. Germline assignment: CDR1 SGHVS and CDR2 FNYEAQ. This CDR3 region has 16 residues. The CDR3 spells CASSSGTSGRQETQYF. Partial CDR3 DNA: TGTGCCAGCAGCTCCGGGACTAGCGGGAGGCAAGAGACG.

Comment on this clone: The read is 3 residues too short to cover the CDR3 end, so that end is filled in from the germline J gene. V is TRBV20-1 and J is TRBJ2-1; 10 bases are a match to TRBD2. Per the germline V gene, CDR1 is DFQATT and CDR2 is SNEGSKA (reference sequence). V was pared by 3 bases and J by 8 bases, with 10 bases of the junction left unmatched. CDR3 length equals 15 residues. CDR3 residues: CSARLAGVLSDEQFF. CDR3 bases read: TGCAGTGCTAGGCTAGCGGGAGTCCTCTCGGATGAG.

Comment on this clone: The sequenced fragment ends 3 residues before the CDR3 boundary, so the rest is inferred from the germline J gene. This chain connects TRBV18 to TRBJ2-1; 15 bases map to TRBD2. V was pared by 5 bases and J by 6 bases, with 2 bases of the junction left unmatched. CDR1 KGHSH and CDR2 LQKENI come from the germline V gene. The CDR3 is 15 amino acids. The CDR3 bases that were read are TGTGCCAGCTCATCGGGACTAGCGGGAGGCAATGAG. Its translation is CASSSGLAGGNE. The entire CDR3 reads CASSSGLAGGNEQFF.

CDR3 bases read: TGCAGTGCCCCGCTAGCGGGGGGGCCCGATACG. It yields the protein CSAPLAGGPDT. The full CDR3 sequence reads CSAPLAGGPDTQYF. The chain employs TRBV20-1 and TRBJ2-3; 12 bases agree with TRBD2. With the read ending 3 residues before the CDR3 end, the germline J gene is used to fill in that end. The V segment lost 6 bases and the J segment 6 bases; nucleotides outside the gene matches: 7. This CDR3 spans 14 amino acids. CDR1 DFQATT and CDR2 SNEGSKA come from the germline V gene (reference sequence).

As to this clone: The CDR3 end is not reached by the read, which stops 3 residues before it; the germline J gene fills it in. The J gene is TRBJ2-5, the V gene TRBV12-3 or TRBV12-4, with D maybe TRBD2 (7 bases). With 1 base removed from V and 4 bases from J, the gap between germline ends came to 13 bases. CDR3 length: 15 residues. The CDR3 sequence: CASSLEGGLRETQYF. The part of the CDR3 DNA that was read is TGTGCCAGCAGTTTAGAGGGGGGGCTTAGAGAGACC.

For this clone: The missing CDR3 end, 3 residues past where the read stops, is filled in from the germline J gene. The V gene is TRBV2, the J gene TRBJ2-3, with 12 bases matching TRBD2. The CDR3 is 16 amino acids. Germline V gives CDR1 SNHLY, CDR2 FYNNEI. Trimming cost V 4 bases and J 0 bases; bases outside gene matches: 2. CDR3 bases read: TGTGCCAGCAGTGGACTAGCGGGAGATAGCACAGATACG. It encodes CASSGLAGDSTDT. The complete CDR3 sequence is CASSGLAGDSTDTQYF.

With regard to this clone: The read terminates 3 residues before the CDR3 end, so the remaining end is supplied by the germline J gene. The V gene is TRBV7-9, the J gene TRBJ1-6; D not resolved. CDR1 and CDR2 from the germline V gene are SEHNR and FQNEAQ (reference sequence). The CDR3 has 15 amino acids. The V and J ends lost 5 bases and 8 bases respectively, with 16 bases between them. The part of the CDR3 DNA that was read is TGTGCCAGCAGCCCCATGGCCACAGAATATTCACCC. Its translation is CASSPMATEYSP. The whole CDR3 region reads CASSPMATEYSPLHF.